What follows describes a single TCR beta chain. This specimen belongs to a study of control samples from healthy donors and cancer patients. Profiling relied on immunoSEQ multiplex PCR, and the TCRdb table lists in-frame clones only, not all of them. The sample consists of around 140,000 clones, about 90% of them appearing once. The CDR3 loop spans 12 amino acids. Germline V gives CDR1 GTSNPN, CDR2 SVGIG (reference sequence). V was pared by 1 base and J by 9 bases, with 9 bases between. The V and J genes are TRBV30 and TRBJ1-4; D not resolved. The clonotype comes from a woman between 50 and 59 years old in good health. Sequenced: blood. CDR3 in amino acids: CAWSGSTQKLFF. DNA for the CDR3: TGTGCCTGGAGTGGTTCCACCCAAAAACTGTTTTTT.